These 21 T cell receptor beta chains share one sample of origin, sequenced in a study of naive and memory T cell subsets. A UMI-containing oligonucleotide was joined by 3' ligation to the TCR cDNA template. Ligated cDNA underwent four rounds of PCR with nested alpha and beta constant region primers and SP2. From the 5' RACE reads, TCRdb called clonotypes with MiXCR, one entry per CDR3 protein. This table holds 45,000 to 55,000 distinct CDR3 sequences, approximately 4.5% found once. The receptor source for this set is a female donor in good health.

In its sample, this clonotype was seen many times. This chain joins TRBV20-1 and TRBJ1-6, with D uncertain. V was cut by 2 bases and J by 6 bases, with 8 bases left in between. The CDR3 consists of 13 residues. Germline V lookup: CDR1 DFQATT, CDR2 SNEGSKA (reference sequence). CDR3 DNA sequence: TGCAGTGCTAGAAGACGGGTTAATTCACCCCTCCACTTT. Its translation is CSARRRVNSPLHF.

The chain couples TRBV10-2 to TRBJ2-4; unclear D gene. The CDR3 consists of 16 residues. Germline CDR1 WSHSY, CDR2 SAAADI. V gave up 3 bases and J gave up 0 bases, with 12 bases separating them. The chain's CDR3 is CASSESLGIAKNIQYF. CDR3 DNA: TGCGCCAGCAGTGAATCTCTGGGGATAGCCAAAAACATTCAGTACTTC.

This clonotype occurred many times. This rearrangement joins TRBV20-1 to TRBJ2-7, with TRBD2 matching over 8 bases. The junction had 10 bases not matched to a gene; V was cut back by 7 bases and J by 5 bases. Germline CDR1 and CDR2: DFQATT and SNEGSKA (reference sequence). The CDR3 loop spans 13 amino acids. The DNA of the CDR3 is TGCAGTGGGCCAGCGGGAGTGTGGGACGAGCAGTACTTC. Its translation: CSGPAGVWDEQYF.

This clonotype has a count of ten or more. The rearrangement uses TRBV29-1 and TRBJ1-2, with 8 positions matching TRBD1. Germline CDR1 reads SQVTM; CDR2 reads ANQGSEA. Trimming at V came to 6 bases and at J to 4 bases, leaving 7 bases not matched to a gene. The CDR3 loop spans 13 amino acids. The CDR3 spells CSVVGQGAYGYTF. CDR3 DNA: TGCAGCGTCGTAGGACAGGGAGCCTATGGCTACACCTTC.

Remarks on this clonotype: With a much larger clone just one base away, this may be a read error. The chain recombines TRBV29-1 with TRBJ2-3, with D perhaps matching TRBD1 (5 bases). V dropped 8 bases and J dropped 2 bases, with 14 bases sitting between them. Germline CDR1 and CDR2: SQVTM and ANQGSEA. The CDR3 has 13 residues. CDR3 sequence (DNA): TGCAGCAGGGGCAGGGAAAACACAGATACGCAGTATTTT. This encodes CSRGRENTDTQYF.

This clonotype was seen ten or more times. This chain links TRBV28 with TRBJ1-5; TRBD1 aligns across 8 bases. V lost 1 base and J lost 2; bases outside the gene matches: 7. Germline CDR1 MDHEN, CDR2 SYDVKM. This CDR3 has 17 residues. The CDR3 sequence is CASSLYRTGKGNQPQHF. CDR3 DNA sequence: TGTGCCAGCAGTTTATATAGGACAGGGAAGGGCAATCAGCCCCAGCATTTT. Full variable domain (rest looked up from reference TRBV28 and TRBJ1-5): DVKVTQSSRYLVKRTGEKVFLECVQDMDHENMFWYRQDPGLGLRLIYFSYDVKMKEKGDIPEGYSVSREKKERFSLILESASTNQTSMYLCASSLYRTGKGNQPQHFGDGTRLSIL.

The chain joins TRBV7-2 to TRBJ2-7; no clear D gene. V lost 4 bases, J lost 7 bases, and 14 bases lay in between. There are 13 residues in the CDR3. Germline CDR1 SGHTA, CDR2 FQGNSA. CDR3 region: CASSSRAIGEQYF. The CDR3 DNA reads TGTGCCAGCAGCTCACGGGCGATTGGGGAGCAGTACTTC.

This clonotype was detected a few times. The rearrangement links TRBV7-3 to TRBJ2-1, with D tentatively TRBD2 (6 bases). Trimming removed 5 bases at V and 4 bases at J, with 9 bases between. This CDR3 is 13 amino acids long. CDR1 and CDR2 from the germline V gene are SGHTA and FQGTGA. The chain's CDR3 is CASSPGTYNEQFF. The DNA of the CDR3 is TGTGCCAGCAGCCCCGGGACTTACAATGAGCAGTTCTTC. The complete variable domain, with remaining parts taken from reference TRBV7-3 and TRBJ2-1, reads GAGVSQTPSNKVTEKGKYVELRCDPISGHTALYWYRQSLGQGPEFLIYFQGTGAADDSGLPNDRFFAVRPEGSVSTLKIQRTERGDSAVYLCASSPGTYNEQFFGPGTRLTVL.

This clonotype was observed at least ten times. The chain is built from TRBV21-1 and TRBJ2-1. TRBV21-1 is a recognized pseudogene. The CDR3 length is 11 residues. The CDR3 DNA sequence: TGTGCCAGCAACCCCGACAATGAGCAGTTCTTC. Translating gives CASNPDNEQFF.

This clonotype was observed at least ten times. V gene TRBV7-9 combines with J gene TRBJ2-7; D not certain. V dropped 2 bases and J dropped 3 bases, with 5 bases sitting between them. The CDR3 has 12 residues. CDR1 SEHNR and CDR2 FQNEAQ come from the germline V gene (reference sequence). CDR3 nucleotides: TGTGCCAGCAGCTTAACATTCTACGAGCAGTACTTC. Its translation is CASSLTFYEQYF.

This clonotype has a count of ten or more. J is TRBJ1-1 and V is TRBV7-9; D might be TRBD1 (6 bases). Looked up from germline, CDR1 is SEHNR and CDR2 is FQNEAQ (reference sequence). The CDR3 is 16 amino acids. V lost 6 bases, J lost 1 base, and 18 bases lay in between. The CDR3 DNA is TGTGCCAGCAGTTCAATTATCTCGACAGGGAACACTGAAGCTTTCTTT. It encodes CASSSIISTGNTEAFF.

The sample holds many counts of this clonotype. The chain couples TRBV20-1 to TRBJ1-2; perhaps TRBD1 as D (5 bases). The germline V gene has CDR1 DFQATT and CDR2 SNEGSKA (reference sequence). The CDR3 spans 13 residues. Trimming took off 0 bases at V and 8 bases at J, with 13 bases between the two ends. CDR3 coding DNA: TGCAGTGCTAGAGATCCGGGACGTCGCGGCTACACCTTC. Translating it yields CSARDPGRRGYTF.

This clonotype was seen ten or more times. The rearrangement uses TRBV4-3 and TRBJ2-7; D possibly matches TRBD1 or TRBD2 (5 bases each). The V gene lost 4 bases and the J gene lost 0 bases, with 22 bases spanning the gap. Germline V gene lookup returns CDR1 LGHNA and CDR2 YSLEER. The CDR3 length is 18 residues. DNA of the CDR3: TGCGCCAGCAGCCGTACGGGACCCCCGGTCCGGTCCTCCTACGAGCAGTACTTC. The encoded protein is CASSRTGPPVRSSYEQYF.

The table lists this clonotype with a few counts. V gene TRBV28 combines with J gene TRBJ2-1; D is unresolved. V was trimmed by 3 bases and J by 10 bases, leaving 13 bases between them. Germline V CDR1 and CDR2: MDHEN, SYDVKM. The CDR3 is 13 amino acids. CDR3 protein: CASSFDGRNEQFF. DNA of the CDR3: TGTGCCAGCAGTTTTGATGGACGTAACGAGCAGTTCTTC.

Many counts were recorded for this clonotype. The chain carries TRBV27 and TRBJ2-5; D is unresolved. Trimming shortened V by 2 bases and J by 4 bases, and 8 bases separated the two germline ends. The germline V gene has CDR1 MNHEY and CDR2 SMNVEV (reference sequence). This CDR3 region has 13 residues. CDR3: CASSLNRGETQYF. The CDR3 region has the DNA TGTGCCAGCAGTTTAAACCGAGGAGAGACCCAGTACTTC.

At least ten counts were recorded for this clonotype. The chain employs TRBV20-1 and TRBJ1-6; 10 bases agree with TRBD1. Germline trimming cut 0 bases from V and 3 bases from J; bases unmatched to any gene: 5. Per germline, CDR1 DFQATT and CDR2 SNEGSKA (reference sequence). This CDR3 is 17 amino acids long. The CDR3 loop reads CSARDRDRGLYNSPLHF. As DNA, the CDR3 is TGCAGTGCTAGAGATCGGGACAGGGGCCTCTATAATTCACCCCTCCACTTT.

This clonotype was detected ten times or more. The genes are TRBV20-1 and TRBJ2-5, with 8 bases that match TRBD2. The J segment lost 2 bases and the V segment lost 2 bases, leaving 10 bases of the junction unmatched. Germline values: CDR1 DFQATT, CDR2 SNEGSKA (reference sequence). The CDR3 consists of 16 residues. CDR3 nucleotide sequence: TGCAGTGCTAGATCGGGAACTAGCGGCTATCAAGAGACCCAGTACTTC. Protein product: CSARSGTSGYQETQYF.

The table lists this clonotype with a few counts. The chain links TRBV19 to TRBJ2-7; tentative D call: TRBD2 (6 bases). The V end lost 5 bases, the J end lost 3 bases, and 29 bases lay between the germline ends. The CDR3 has 19 residues. The germline V gene has CDR1 LNHDA and CDR2 SQIVND (reference sequence). CDR3 amino acids: CASSLRDGSFPKFDYEQYF. As DNA, the CDR3 is TGTGCCAGTAGTCTACGGGACGGGAGTTTTCCAAAATTCGACTACGAGCAGTACTTC.

At least ten counts were recorded for this clonotype. This chain connects TRBV20-1 to TRBJ2-1; 12 bases fit TRBD2. V lost 1 base and J lost 5; bases outside the gene matches: 9. The CDR3 is made up of 17 amino acids. The germline gives CDR1 DFQATT, CDR2 SNEGSKA (reference sequence). The CDR3 bases are TGCAGTGCTAGAGGCCTAGCGGGAGGGCCGCAAAACAATGAGCAGTTCTTC. The encoded protein is CSARGLAGGPQNNEQFF.

This clonotype was picked up a small number of times. One base away lies a much larger clone, so this may be a sequencing read error. The chain is built from TRBV5-1 and TRBJ1-2; tentative D call: TRBD1 (5 bases). CDR1 is SGHRS, CDR2 YFSETQ, per germline. The CDR3 totals 14 residues. Trimming took 0 bases from V and 12 from J, leaving 18 bases between them. CDR3 in DNA: TGCGCCAGCAGCTTGGAAAAGGGACTGCGGGGCGACACCTTC. Translated: CASSLEKGLRGDTF.

There are many counts of this clonotype. One end of the junction is discordant with germline, which a read error may explain. The V gene is TRBV29-1, the J gene TRBJ2-7; TRBD2 aligns across 11 bases. Germline values: CDR1 SQVTM, CDR2 ANQGSEA. The CDR3 has 14 amino acids. The CDR3 reads CSVDVLAGDLRRFF. As DNA, the CDR3 is TGCAGCGTTGATGTACTAGCGGGAGACCTACGAAGGTTCTTC.